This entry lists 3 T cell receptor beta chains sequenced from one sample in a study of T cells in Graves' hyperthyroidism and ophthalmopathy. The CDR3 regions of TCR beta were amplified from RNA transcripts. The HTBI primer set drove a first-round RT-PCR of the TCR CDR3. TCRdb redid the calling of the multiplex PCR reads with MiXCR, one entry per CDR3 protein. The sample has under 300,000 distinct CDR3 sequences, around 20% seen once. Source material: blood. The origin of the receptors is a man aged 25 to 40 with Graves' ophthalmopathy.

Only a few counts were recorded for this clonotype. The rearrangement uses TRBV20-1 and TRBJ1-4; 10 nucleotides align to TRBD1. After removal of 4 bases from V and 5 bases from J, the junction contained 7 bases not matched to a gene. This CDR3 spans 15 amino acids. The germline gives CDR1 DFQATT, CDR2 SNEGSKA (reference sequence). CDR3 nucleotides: TGCAGTGCTAACGGCGGGGGACAGGGGAATGAAAAACTGTTTTTT. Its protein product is CSANGGGQGNEKLFF.

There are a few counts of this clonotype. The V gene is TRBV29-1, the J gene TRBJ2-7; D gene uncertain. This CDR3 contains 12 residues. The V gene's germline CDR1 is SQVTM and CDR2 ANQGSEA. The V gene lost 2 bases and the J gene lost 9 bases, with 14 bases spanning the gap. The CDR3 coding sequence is TGCAGCGTTGAAACCCGCGGATCCGTGCAGTACTTC. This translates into CSVETRGSVQYF.

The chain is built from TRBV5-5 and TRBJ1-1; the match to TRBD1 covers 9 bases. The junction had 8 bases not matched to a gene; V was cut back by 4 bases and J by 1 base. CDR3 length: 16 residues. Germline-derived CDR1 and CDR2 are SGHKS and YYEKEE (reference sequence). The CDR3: CASSTQGAGKNTEAFF. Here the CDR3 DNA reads TGTGCCAGCAGCACACAGGGGGCGGGAAAGAACACTGAAGCTTTCTTT.